The present TCR beta chain was sequenced within a study of vaccination effects on CD4 cells after COVID-19. Study summary: Participants were given two doses of BNT162b2 or mRNA-1273 vaccine.

Concerning this clone: Its antigen is unknown.

Assay: immunoSEQ multiplex PCR; the TCRdb copy retains only in-frame clones and omits some. Among around 68,000 clones, approximately 80% were seen once, and the ten largest hold 9.5% to 15%. V was cut by 6 bases and J by 1 base, with 10 bases left in between. Germline V lookup: CDR1 SNHLY, CDR2 FYNNEI. This CDR3 spans 14 amino acids. Antigen-specific CD4+ T cell clonotypes were called by their expansion after viral peptide-pool culture in ViraFEST. Upon completion of around 9 days in culture, CD4+ T cells were isolated. Absence of prior SARS-CoV-2 infection characterized the vaccine recipients, who showed negative nucleocapsid antibodies.

Specimen: CD4+ T cells from PBMCs cultured with SARS-CoV-2 spike peptides, collected before COVID-19 vaccination. The rearrangement links TRBV2 to TRBJ1-5; a possible D gene is TRBD1 (5 bases). The TCR comes from a human donor who received a COVID-19 vaccine. Here the CDR3 reads CASSGTVSNQPQHF. The CDR3 coding sequence is TGTGCCAGCAGCGGGACCGTGAGCAATCAGCCCCAGCATTTT.